The 7 T cell receptor beta chains below come from one sample, sequenced in a study of radiation and T cells in renal cell carcinoma. Measured with immunoSEQ multiplex PCR; TCRdb has only the in-frame clones, and not every one. The table has just over 95,000 clones, 75% to 90% seen once. Time point specified: baseline pretreatment blood. Treatment: 15 Gy SBRT to primary tumor, nephrectomy 4 weeks later. The sample in question was blood, obtained from a patient whose treatment included radiotherapy and nephrectomy. These TCRs come from a man in his fifties with renal cell carcinoma.

This clone was counted a single time. This chain connects TRBV11-2 to TRBJ1-2, with D perhaps TRBD1 (6 bases). The germline V gene encodes CDR1 SGHAT and CDR2 FQNNGV. V was shortened by 4 bases and J by 3 bases, with 24 bases between the two germline ends. This CDR3 contains 18 residues. CDR3 nucleotides: TGTGCCAGCAGCTCATTCGTTTGGGGGCCGATGCACGACTATGGCTACACCTTC. It specifies CASSSFVWGPMHDYGYTF.

This chain links TRBV10-3 with TRBJ2-3, with D maybe TRBD1 (5 bases). There are 13 residues in the CDR3. Per germline, CDR1 ENHRY and CDR2 SYGVKD. Trimming stripped 10 bases from V and 4 bases from J, with 15 bases between. This CDR3 reads CASSGQGPDTQYF. The CDR3 DNA is TGTGCCAGCTCCGGGCAGGGTCCAGATACGCAGTATTTT.

CDR3 DNA sequence: TGCGCCAGCAGCTCCGGGGACTTTTACAATGAGCAGTTCTTC. It codes for CASSSGDFYNEQFF. The J gene is TRBJ2-1, the V gene TRBV5-1, with D tentatively TRBD2 (6 bases). Trimming took off 3 bases at V and 4 bases at J, with 11 bases between the two ends. Germline V CDR1 and CDR2: SGHRS, YFSETQ. CDR3 length equals 14 residues.

The J gene is TRBJ2-6, the V gene TRBV19, with TRBD1 matching over 8 bases. V lost 1 base and J lost 0; bases outside the gene matches: 5. The germline V gene encodes CDR1 LNHDA and CDR2 SQIVND (reference sequence). The CDR3 has 18 amino acids. The CDR3 nucleotides are TGTGCCAGTAGTATAGTATCGGGACAGGCCTCTGGGGCCAACGTCCTGACTTTC. This translates into CASSIVSGQASGANVLTF.

The count of this clone is one. The V call is TRBV6-5, the J call TRBJ2-7, with no clear D. The V gene's germline CDR1 is MNHEY and CDR2 SVGAGI. The ends were cut back, 7 bases at V and 0 bases at J, with 13 bases in the middle. The CDR3 length is 14 residues. The CDR3 sequence is CASKPSRSSYEQYF. CDR3 nucleotide sequence: TGTGCCAGCAAACCCTCCCGGAGCTCCTACGAGCAGTACTTC.

Remarks on this clone: In the same sample, other DNA sequences code for this CDR3. The J gene is TRBJ2-6, the V gene TRBV5-1; D might be TRBD1 (5 bases). This CDR3 has 15 residues. V was cut by 2 bases and J by 1 base, with 7 bases left in between. The germline V gene has CDR1 SGHRS and CDR2 YFSETQ. CDR3 amino acids: CASSFRGSGANVLTF. CDR3 in DNA: TGCGCCAGCAGCTTTAGGGGTTCTGGGGCCAACGTCCTGACTTTC.

This clone came up a few times. The V call is TRBV30, the J call TRBJ1-6; D is ambiguous. The CDR3 runs 15 residues. Germline lookup yields CDR1 GTSNPN and CDR2 SVGIG (reference sequence). Trimming took 0 bases from V and 0 from J, leaving 6 bases between them. CDR3 in DNA: TGTGCCTGGAGTGTACGGAGCTCCTATAATTCACCCCTCCACTTT. It codes for CAWSVRSSYNSPLHF.